This T cell receptor beta chain was captured by sequencing in a study of response to subunit inactivated influenza vaccine. This clonotype was picked up a small number of times. Its antigen is still unknown. This CDR3 region has 15 residues. Germline V CDR1 and CDR2: SSHAT, FNYEAQ (reference sequence). The V gene lost 3 bases and the J gene lost 4 bases, with 15 bases spanning the gap. MiXCR, applied by TCRdb to the RT-PCR reads, yields one record per CDR3 protein. The sample lists some 850,000 distinct CDR3 sequences; roughly 18% were seen once. Study-level results: Authors suggested each seasonal influenza vaccination recruits few new T cells.

The rearrangement joins TRBV7-7 to TRBJ2-5; D may correspond to TRBD1 or TRBD2 (6 bases each). The material was PBMCs from blood, obtained around 5 days after vaccination. This clonotype was obtained from a man in his fifties or sixties who received an inactivated influenza vaccine. The CDR3 DNA follows: TGTGCCAGCAGCTTTGGAGGGGGTTCTGGAGAGACCCAGTACTTC. This encodes CASSFGGGSGETQYF.